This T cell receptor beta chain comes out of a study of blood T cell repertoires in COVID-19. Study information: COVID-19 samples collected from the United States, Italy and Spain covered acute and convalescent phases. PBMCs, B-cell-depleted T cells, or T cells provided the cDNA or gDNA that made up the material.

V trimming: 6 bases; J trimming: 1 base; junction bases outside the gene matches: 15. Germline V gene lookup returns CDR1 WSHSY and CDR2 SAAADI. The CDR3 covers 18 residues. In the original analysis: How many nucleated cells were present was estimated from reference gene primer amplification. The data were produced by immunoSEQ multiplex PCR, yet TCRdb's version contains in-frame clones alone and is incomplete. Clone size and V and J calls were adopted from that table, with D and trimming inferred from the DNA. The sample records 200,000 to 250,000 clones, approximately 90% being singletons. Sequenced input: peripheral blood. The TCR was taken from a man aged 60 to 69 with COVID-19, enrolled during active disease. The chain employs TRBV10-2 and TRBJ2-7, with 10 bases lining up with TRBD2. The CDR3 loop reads CASSSGLAEKMGSYEQYF. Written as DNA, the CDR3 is TGCGCCAGCAGCTCCGGACTAGCGGAGAAAATGGGGTCCTACGAGCAGTACTTC.